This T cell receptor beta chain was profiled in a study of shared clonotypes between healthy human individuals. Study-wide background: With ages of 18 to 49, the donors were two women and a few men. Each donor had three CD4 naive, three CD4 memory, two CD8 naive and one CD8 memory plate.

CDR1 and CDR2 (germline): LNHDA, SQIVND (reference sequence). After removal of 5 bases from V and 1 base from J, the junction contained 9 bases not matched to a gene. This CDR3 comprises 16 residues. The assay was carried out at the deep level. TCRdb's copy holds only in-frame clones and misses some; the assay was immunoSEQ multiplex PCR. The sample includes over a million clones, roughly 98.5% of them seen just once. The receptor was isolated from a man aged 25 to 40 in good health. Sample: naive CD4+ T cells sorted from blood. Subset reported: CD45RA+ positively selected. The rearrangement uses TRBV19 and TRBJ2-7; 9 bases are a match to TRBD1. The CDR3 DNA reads TGTGCCAGTAGTGAACCGGGACAGGGCCCTTCCTACGAGCAGTACTTC. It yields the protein CASSEPGQGPSYEQYF.